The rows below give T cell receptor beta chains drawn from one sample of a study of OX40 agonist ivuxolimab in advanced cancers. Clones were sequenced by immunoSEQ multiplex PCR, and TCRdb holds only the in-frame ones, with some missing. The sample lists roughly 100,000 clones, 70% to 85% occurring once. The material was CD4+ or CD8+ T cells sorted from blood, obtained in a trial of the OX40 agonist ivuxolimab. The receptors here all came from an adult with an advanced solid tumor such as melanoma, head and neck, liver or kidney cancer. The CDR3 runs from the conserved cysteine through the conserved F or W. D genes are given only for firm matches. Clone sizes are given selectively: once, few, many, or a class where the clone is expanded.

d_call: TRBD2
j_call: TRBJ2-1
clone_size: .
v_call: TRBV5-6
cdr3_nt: TGTGCCAGCAGCACGATGGCTAGCGGGAGCGGCTACAATGAGCAGTTCTTC
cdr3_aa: CASSTMASGSGYNEQFF

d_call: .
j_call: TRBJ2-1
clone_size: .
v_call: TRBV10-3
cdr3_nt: TGTGCCATCAGGGGAGGGGGGCCGAGGCATGAGCAGTTCTTC
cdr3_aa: CAIRGGGPRHEQFF

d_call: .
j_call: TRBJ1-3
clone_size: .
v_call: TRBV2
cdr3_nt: TGTGCCAGCAAGAGCCGGGCCGCCAACACCATATATTTT
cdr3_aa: CASKSRAANTIYF

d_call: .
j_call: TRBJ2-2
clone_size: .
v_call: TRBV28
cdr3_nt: TGTGCCAGCAGGGACCTCGATCGGAACACCGGGGAGCTGTTTTTT
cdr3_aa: CASRDLDRNTGELFF

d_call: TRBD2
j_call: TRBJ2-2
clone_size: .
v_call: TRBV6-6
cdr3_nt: TGTGCCAGCAGTTACTCCCTAGCGGGAGCCCCCGGGGAGCTGTTTTTT
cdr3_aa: CASSYSLAGAPGELFF

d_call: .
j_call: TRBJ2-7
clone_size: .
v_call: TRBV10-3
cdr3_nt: TGTGCCATCAGTGAAAGTAGCTCCTACGAGCAGTACTTC
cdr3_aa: CAISESSSYEQYF

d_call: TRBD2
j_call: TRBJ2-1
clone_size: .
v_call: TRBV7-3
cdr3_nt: TGTGCCAGCAGCTCCATCGGGACTAGCGCTTACAATGAGCAGTTCTTC
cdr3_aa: CASSSIGTSAYNEQFF

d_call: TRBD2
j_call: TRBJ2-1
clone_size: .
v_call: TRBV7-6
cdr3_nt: TGTGCCAGCAGCCTGGGACTAGCGGAGTACAATGAGCAGTTCTTC
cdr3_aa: CASSLGLAEYNEQFF

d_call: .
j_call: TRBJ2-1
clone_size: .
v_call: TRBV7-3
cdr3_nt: TGTGCCAGCAGCCCAACCCGCCTAGTCATAGTTCGCTACAATGAGCAGTTCTTC
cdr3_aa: CASSPTRLVIVRYNEQFF

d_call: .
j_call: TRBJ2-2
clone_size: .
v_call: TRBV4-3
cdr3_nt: TGCGCCAGCAGCCAACTCGTCGGGGGGAACACCGGGGAGCTGTTTTTT
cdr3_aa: CASSQLVGGNTGELFF

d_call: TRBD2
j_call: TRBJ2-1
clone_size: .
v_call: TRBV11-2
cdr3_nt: TGTGCCAGCAGCCGGACTAGCGGGGCTTACAATGAGCAGTTCTTC
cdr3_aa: CASSRTSGAYNEQFF

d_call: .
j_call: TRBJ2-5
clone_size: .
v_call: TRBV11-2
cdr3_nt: TGTGCCAGCAGCTTAGGGGGGACGAGGGAGACCCAGTACTTC
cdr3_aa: CASSLGGTRETQYF

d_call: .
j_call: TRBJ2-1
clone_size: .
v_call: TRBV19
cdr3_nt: TGTGCCAGTAGTATACTCCGGGACACCTACAATGAGCAGTTCTTC
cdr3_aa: CASSILRDTYNEQFF

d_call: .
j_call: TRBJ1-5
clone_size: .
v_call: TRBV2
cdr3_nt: TGTGCCAGTGCCCTAAATCAGCCCCAGCATTTT
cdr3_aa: CASALNQPQHF

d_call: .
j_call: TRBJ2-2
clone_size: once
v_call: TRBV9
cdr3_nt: TGTGCCAGCAGCTTAAGGGGGGACCCGAACACCGGGGAGCTGTTTTTT
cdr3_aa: CASSLRGDPNTGELFF

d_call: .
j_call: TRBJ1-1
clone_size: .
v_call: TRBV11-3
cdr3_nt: TGTGCCAGCAGCTTAAGGCAATTGAACACTGAAGCTTTCTTT
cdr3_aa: CASSLRQLNTEAFF

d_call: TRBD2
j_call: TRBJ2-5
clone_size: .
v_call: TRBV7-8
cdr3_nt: TGTGCCAGCGAAGGCGGGAGGGGGGAGACCCAGTACTTC
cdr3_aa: CASEGGRGETQYF

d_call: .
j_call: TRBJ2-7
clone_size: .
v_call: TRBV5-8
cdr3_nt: TGTGCCAGCAGCCCGTCTTCCTTCTACGAGCAGTACTTC
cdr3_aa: CASSPSSFYEQYF

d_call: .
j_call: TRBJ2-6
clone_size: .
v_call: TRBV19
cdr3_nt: TGTGCCAGTAGTATAGTGGCCACCGAGGGTGGGGCCAACGTCCTGACTTTC
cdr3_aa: CASSIVATEGGANVLTF

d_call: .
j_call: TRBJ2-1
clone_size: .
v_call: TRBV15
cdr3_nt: TGTGCCACCAGCAGTGGGGATGAGCAGTTCTTC
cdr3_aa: CATSSGDEQFF

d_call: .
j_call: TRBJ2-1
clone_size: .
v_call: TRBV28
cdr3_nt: TGTGCCAGCATTCACAGCAATGAGCAGTTCTTC
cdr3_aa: CASIHSNEQFF

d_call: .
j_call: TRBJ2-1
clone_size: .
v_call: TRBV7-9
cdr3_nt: TGTGCCAGCAGCTTCTTGGAAGGCGATGAGCAGTTCTTC
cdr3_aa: CASSFLEGDEQFF